This TCR beta chain was observed in a study of cytomegalovirus exposure and HLA in healthy donors. With 7 bases removed from V and 3 bases from J, the gap between germline ends came to 20 bases. CDR1 and CDR2 (germline): SGHRS, YFSETQ. CDR3 length equals 17 residues. Points on this clone: What it recognizes is unknown.

PCR employed 60 Vbeta and 13 Jbeta primers. Using immunoSEQ multiplex PCR, the repertoire was profiled, and TCRdb retains in-frame clones only, with some absent. This table has 100,000 to 150,000 clones, about 80% appearing once. Whole-study findings and limits: Excluded: some indistinguishable V segments such as TRBV6-2 and TRBV6-3.

The source is a woman aged 40 to 50 in good health and CMV-seropositive. Source material: PBMCs. The chain is built from TRBV5-1 and TRBJ2-6; possible D gene TRBD2, 5 bases. In nucleotides, the CDR3 is TGCGCCAGCGGAGAGGCCCCCGGAGGCTTTGGGGCCAACGTCCTGACTTTC. Translation gives CASGEAPGGFGANVLTF.